These 8 T cell receptor beta chains were sequenced from one sample in a study of radiotherapy plus CTLA-4 blockade in lung cancer. Libraries were prepared by immunoSEQ multiplex PCR; TCRdb keeps only in-frame clonotypes and omits some of them. Of 39,000 or so clones listed, over 65% were seen once; the top ten hold approximately 9%. Sequenced here: peripheral blood, sampled from a patient treated with radiotherapy plus ipilimumab. The receptors derive from a human donor with non-small cell lung cancer who had stable disease on radiotherapy plus ipilimumab.

The chain's CDR3 is CASSVAPGGTGNTIYF. The CDR3, as DNA: TGTGCCAGCAGCGTAGCCCCGGGGGGGACTGGAAACACCATATATTTT. The chain joins TRBV9 to TRBJ1-3; weak D call: TRBD1 (5 bases). Looked up from germline, CDR1 is SGDLS and CDR2 is YYNGEE. This CDR3 region has 16 residues. Deletions cut 0 bases from V and 2 bases from J, with 12 bases between.

The chain uses TRBV25-1 and TRBJ1-2, with 10 bases identical to TRBD1. Trimming took 7 bases from V and 6 from J; bases not matched to a gene: 2. Germline V gene sequence: CDR1 MGHDK, CDR2 SYGVNS. The CDR3 has 12 amino acids. The CDR3 region has the DNA TGTGCCAGCAAGGGACAGGGGAATGGCTACACCTTC. Protein product: CASKGQGNGYTF.

The V gene is TRBV7-6, the J gene TRBJ1-1; D is undetermined. CDR1 and CDR2 (germline): SGHVS, FNYEAQ. V lost 2 bases and J 1 base, leaving 17 bases between the germline ends. CDR3 length: 17 residues. CDR3 nucleotides: TGTGCCAGCAGCTTACGGGGAGGGATCACTACGAACACTGAAGCTTTCTTT. It specifies CASSLRGGITTNTEAFF.

This chain links TRBV18 with TRBJ2-1, with 11 bases identical to TRBD2. The CDR3 sequence is 15 residues long. Germline V gene lookup returns CDR1 KGHSH and CDR2 LQKENI. With V trimmed by 5 bases and J by 5 bases, 5 bases remained unmatched. CDR3: CASSSGTSGNNEQFF. DNA of the CDR3: TGTGCCAGCTCATCCGGGACTAGCGGAAACAATGAGCAGTTCTTC.

The gene calls are TRBV18 and TRBJ1-1; the match to TRBD1 covers 11 bases. This CDR3 is built from 18 residues. J gave up 2 bases and V 3 bases, and 11 bases lay outside the gene matches. The germline gives CDR1 KGHSH, CDR2 LQKENI. DNA for the CDR3: TGTGCCAGCTCACCCGCCAGGACAGGGGGCCTAAAAAACACTGAAGCTTTCTTT. Protein: CASSPARTGGLKNTEAFF.

V usage is TRBV4-3 and J usage is TRBJ1-1; D is unclear. The V end was cut by 0 bases, the J end by 9 bases, with 17 bases between. CDR1 and CDR2 from the germline V gene are LGHNA and YSLEER. The CDR3 is 15 residues long. DNA of the CDR3: TGCGCCAGCAGCCAAGAGGACGACCGTTACCTTCAAGCTTTCTTT. This sequence encodes CASSQEDDRYLQAFF.

V gene TRBV19 combines with J gene TRBJ2-1; the D call may be TRBD1 or TRBD2 (5 bases each). Trimming took off 7 bases at V and 3 bases at J, with 13 bases between the two ends. Germline V gene data show CDR1 as LNHDA and CDR2 as SQIVND (reference sequence). The CDR3 runs 14 residues. DNA for the CDR3: TGTGCCAGTACCCTAGGGGACCGCTACAATGAGCAGTTCTTC. Amino acid sequence: CASTLGDRYNEQFF. The whole variable domain, remainder taken from reference TRBV19 and TRBJ2-1, is DGGITQSPKYLFRKEGQNVTLSCEQNLNHDAMYWYRQDPGQGLRLIYYSQIVNDFQKGDIAEGYSVSREKKESFPLTVTSAQKNPTAFYLCASTLGDRYNEQFFGPGTRLTVL.

The rearrangement links TRBV7-3 to TRBJ1-1, with TRBD1 matching 8 bases. CDR1 SGHTA and CDR2 FQGTGA come from the germline V gene. J gave up 2 bases and V 5 bases, and 10 bases lay outside the gene matches. The CDR3 covers 16 residues. CDR3 nucleotide sequence: TGTGCCAGCAGCCCCCGGACAGGGAGGGAAAACACTGAAGCTTTCTTT. This sequence encodes CASSPRTGRENTEAFF.